A selection of T cell receptor beta chains follows, all from one sample in a study of blood T cells in healthy people across ages. TCRdb recomputed calls from the 5' RACE reads with MiXCR, one row per CDR3 protein. Of more than 800,000 distinct CDR3 sequences in the sample, 35% to 50% were seen once. Specimen: blood. The origin of the receptors is a woman aged 55-70 years in good health. Each CDR3 is given with its conserved first and last residue. The order of the fields is J gene, D gene, V gene, clone size, CDR3 DNA, CDR3 protein. The D gene is left open where the match is weak. Expanded clones get a size class; other rows say once, few or many, or leave the size out.

j_call: TRBJ2-3
d_call: -
v_call: TRBV15
clone_size: many
cdr3_nt: TGTGCCACCAGCAGAGATCGAGGAGATACGCAGTATTTT
cdr3_aa: CATSRDRGDTQYF

j_call: TRBJ1-1
d_call: TRBD1
v_call: TRBV6-5
clone_size: -
cdr3_nt: TGTGCCAGCAGCTATCCGCGGACAGGGGGCGGAAAGGATGAAGCTTTCTTT
cdr3_aa: CASSYPRTGGGKDEAFF

j_call: TRBJ1-4
d_call: -
v_call: TRBV5-6
clone_size: -
cdr3_nt: TGTGCCAGCAGTGTTATAAAAAGCGGGCGGAATGAAAAACTGTTTTTT
cdr3_aa: CASSVIKSGRNEKLFF

j_call: TRBJ2-7
d_call: TRBD1
v_call: TRBV4-1
clone_size: -
cdr3_nt: TGCGCCAGCAGCCAAGATAAGGGGGCCACAAGCTACGAGCAGTACTTC
cdr3_aa: CASSQDKGATSYEQYF

j_call: TRBJ2-3
d_call: TRBD2
v_call: TRBV10-3
clone_size: -
cdr3_nt: TGTGCCATCAGGACTCCCGATAGCGGGGCCACAGATACGCAGTATTTT
cdr3_aa: CAIRTPDSGATDTQYF

j_call: TRBJ2-7
d_call: -
v_call: TRBV6-2/TRBV6-3
clone_size: many
cdr3_nt: TGTGCCAGCAGTTATAGGTCCGGAGGTACCTACGAGCAGTACTTC
cdr3_aa: CASSYRSGGTYEQYF

j_call: TRBJ2-1
d_call: TRBD2
v_call: TRBV5-1
clone_size: -
cdr3_nt: TGCGCCAGCAGGACGGGACTAGCGGGGTTGAGCTCCTACAATGAGCAGTTCTTC
cdr3_aa: CASRTGLAGLSSYNEQFF

j_call: TRBJ1-2
d_call: -
v_call: TRBV5-1
clone_size: -
cdr3_nt: TGCGCCAGCAGCCTCCACAGCACCGTGGTCGATTACGGCTACACCTTC
cdr3_aa: CASSLHSTVVDYGYTF

j_call: TRBJ2-7
d_call: TRBD2
v_call: TRBV20-1
clone_size: -
cdr3_nt: TGCAGTGCTAGAGTCCCTTGGGGACTAGCGACCTACGAGCAGTACTTC
cdr3_aa: CSARVPWGLATYEQYF

j_call: TRBJ2-5
d_call: -
v_call: TRBV27
clone_size: few
cdr3_nt: TGTGCCAGCAGTTCCCCCGGGACCCCGAGGGAGACCCAGTACTTC
cdr3_aa: CASSSPGTPRETQYF

j_call: TRBJ2-7
d_call: -
v_call: TRBV27
clone_size: few
cdr3_nt: TGTGCCAGCAGTTTATCAAGCAATTCCTACGAGCAGTACTTC
cdr3_aa: CASSLSSNSYEQYF

j_call: TRBJ2-1
d_call: TRBD2
v_call: TRBV7-3
clone_size: -
cdr3_nt: TGTGCCAGCAGCTTTCCGCCTAGCGGGAGGAATGAGCAGTTCTTC
cdr3_aa: CASSFPPSGRNEQFF